This T cell receptor beta chain was observed in a study of shared clonotypes between healthy human individuals. Assay used: immunoSEQ multiplex PCR; TCRdb lists only in-frame clones, some missing. The table has a few million clones, 85% to 95% seen once; the top ten hold approximately 0.4%. The CDR3 is made up of 14 amino acids. From germline, CDR1 is SGHNT and CDR2 YYREEE (reference sequence). Trimming shortened V by 0 bases and J by 3 bases, and 9 bases separated the two germline ends. V usage is TRBV5-4 and J usage is TRBJ1-1; D uncertain. The sequencing sample was made of naive CD4+ T cells from PBMCs. Subset specified: CD45RA+ positively selected. The source of this sequence is a man aged 18 to 29 in good health. Some clones in this sample may be carry-over from other donors' samples. CDR3 residues: CASSLAPADTEAFF. The DNA of the CDR3 is TGTGCCAGCAGCTTGGCCCCAGCAGACACTGAAGCTTTCTTT.